These T cell receptor beta chains were read from a single sample in a study of T cells in Graves' hyperthyroidism and ophthalmopathy. TCRdb processed the multiplex PCR reads anew with MiXCR; each CDR3 protein has one entry. The data show about 360,000 distinct CDR3 sequences, about 12% seen once. The sequenced material came from blood. These receptors were obtained from a woman between 18 and 29 years old with Graves' hyperthyroidism. CDR3s include the opening cysteine and the closing phenylalanine or tryptophan. The D gene is left open where the match is weak. Rows may omit the clone size; those that give it use once, few, many or a size class.

D gene,V gene,J gene,clone size,CDR3 DNA,CDR3 protein
-,TRBV20-1,TRBJ1-1,many,TGCAGTGCCCGGAGTGCTGAAGCTTTCTTT,CSARSAEAFF
-,TRBV19,TRBJ2-7,-,TGTGCCACCAACCGGACTGGTCCCTACGAGCAGTACTTC,CATNRTGPYEQYF
TRBD2,TRBV6-6,TRBJ2-5,many,TGTGCCAGCAGTTACAGGACTAGCGGGGGGAGGGAGACCCAGTACTTC,CASSYRTSGGRETQYF
-,TRBV2,TRBJ2-5,once,TGTGCCAGCAGTGAAATAACAGTCCAAGAGACCCAGTACTTC,CASSEITVQETQYF
-,TRBV7-8,TRBJ2-3,many,TGTGCCAGCAGCGCAGGTCGCGGTTTCACAGATACGCAGTATTTT,CASSAGRGFTDTQYF
-,TRBV28,TRBJ2-5,many,TGTGCCAGCAGTTTATCCTTTAGTCGGGGAGAGACCCAGTACTTC,CASSLSFSRGETQYF
-,TRBV19,TRBJ2-1,few,TGTGCCAGTAGTATTTTAGGAGAGCAGTTCTTC,CASSILGEQFF
TRBD1,TRBV27,TRBJ1-1,many,TGTGCCAGCAGGTCTTTATATAGGACAGGGGGTGGGACTGAAGCTTTCTTT,CASRSLYRTGGGTEAFF
-,TRBV5-5,TRBJ2-7,many,TGTGCCAGCAGCTTGGGACGGACGGACTCCTACGAGCAGTACTTC,CASSLGRTDSYEQYF
-,TRBV28,TRBJ2-7,many,TGTGCCAGCAGTGCCCCAGTGGGGATAGACCACGAGCAGTACTTC,CASSAPVGIDHEQYF
TRBD2,TRBV9,TRBJ2-1,few,TGTGCCAGCAGCGGGGGGACTAGCGGGATTTATGAGCAGTTCTTC,CASSGGTSGIYEQFF
-,TRBV19,TRBJ2-5,many,TGTGCCAGTAGACAGGGCGACGAGACCCAGTACTTC,CASRQGDETQYF
-,TRBV20-1,TRBJ2-3,many,TGCAGTGCTAGGGCCATTTCTGGGGATACGCAGTATTTT,CSARAISGDTQYF
-,TRBV3-1,TRBJ1-2,-,TGTGCCAGCAGCCAAGATCTGACGGTGAACTATGGCTACACCTTC,CASSQDLTVNYGYTF
TRBD2,TRBV14,TRBJ2-1,few,TGTGCCAGCAGCCTGCCCGGACTAGCGGCCTACAATGAGCAGTTCTTC,CASSLPGLAAYNEQFF
TRBD1,TRBV2,TRBJ1-5,many,TGTGCCAGCAGTGTATCCTTTTCCGGGACAGGGGGCTTGGGTCAGCCCCAGCATTTT,CASSVSFSGTGGLGQPQHF
-,TRBV18,TRBJ1-1,-,TGTGCCAGCTCACCCAACGGGGGGGCTGACACTGAAGCTTTCTTT,CASSPNGGADTEAFF
-,TRBV28,TRBJ2-3,many,TGTGCCAGCAGTCTAGAGTTCCCAGAACGTGAAAGCACAGATACGCAGTATTTT,CASSLEFPERESTDTQYF
-,TRBV20-1,TRBJ2-2,-,TGCAGTGCTAGAGAGCCCCGGGGGCCCGGGGAGCTGTTTTTT,CSAREPRGPGELFF
-,TRBV19,TRBJ1-5,-,TGTGCCAGTAGTCTGGCCCGGGGGGGGCCTAATCAGCCCCAGCATTTT,CASSLARGGPNQPQHF
TRBD2,TRBV7-9,TRBJ2-7,-,TGTGCCAGCAGGGTACTAGCGGGAGACGAGCAGTACTTC,CASRVLAGDEQYF
-,TRBV28,TRBJ1-5,many,TGTGCCAGCAGGGGCTCAGGTAAAAGCAATCAGCCCCAGCATTTT,CASRGSGKSNQPQHF
TRBD1,TRBV11-1,TRBJ2-1,many,TGTGCCAGCTCGGAGAGGGCAGGGGGCAATGAGCAGTTCTTC,CASSERAGGNEQFF
-,TRBV5-1,TRBJ1-1,many,TGCGCCAGCACACTGCAGGGTAGGGGCACTGAAGCTTTCTTT,CASTLQGRGTEAFF